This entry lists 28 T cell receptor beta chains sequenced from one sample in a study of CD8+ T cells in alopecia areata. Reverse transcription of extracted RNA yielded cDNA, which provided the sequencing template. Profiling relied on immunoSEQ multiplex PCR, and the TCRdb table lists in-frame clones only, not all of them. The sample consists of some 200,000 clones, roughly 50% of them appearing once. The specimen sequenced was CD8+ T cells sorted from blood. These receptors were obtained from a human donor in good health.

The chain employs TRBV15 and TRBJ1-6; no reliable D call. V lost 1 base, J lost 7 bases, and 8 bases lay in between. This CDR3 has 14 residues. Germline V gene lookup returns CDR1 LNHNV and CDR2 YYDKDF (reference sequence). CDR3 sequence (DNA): TGTGCCACCAGCAGAGCTGTAGGAAATTCACCCCTCCACTTT. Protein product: CATSRAVGNSPLHF.

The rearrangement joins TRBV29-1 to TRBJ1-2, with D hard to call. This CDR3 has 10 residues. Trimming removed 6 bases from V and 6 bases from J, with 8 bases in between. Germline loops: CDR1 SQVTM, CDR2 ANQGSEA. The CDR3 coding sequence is TGCAGCGTACGAAAGGATGGCTACACCTTC. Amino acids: CSVRKDGYTF.

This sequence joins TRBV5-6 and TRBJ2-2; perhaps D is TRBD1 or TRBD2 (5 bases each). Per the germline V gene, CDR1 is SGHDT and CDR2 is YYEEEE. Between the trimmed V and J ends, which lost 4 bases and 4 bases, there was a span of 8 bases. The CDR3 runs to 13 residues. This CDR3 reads CASSPGPTGELFF. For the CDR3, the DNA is TGTGCCAGCAGCCCGGGACCCACCGGGGAGCTGTTTTTT.

This CDR3 is CASSQDRWNYGYTF. The CDR3, as DNA: TGCGCCAGCAGCCAAGATCGGTGGAACTATGGCTACACCTTC. The rearrangement links TRBV4-1 to TRBJ1-2; D uncertain. Germline V gene sequence: CDR1 MGHRA, CDR2 YSYEKL. The V and J ends lost 0 bases and 2 bases respectively, with 7 bases between them. The CDR3 runs 14 residues.

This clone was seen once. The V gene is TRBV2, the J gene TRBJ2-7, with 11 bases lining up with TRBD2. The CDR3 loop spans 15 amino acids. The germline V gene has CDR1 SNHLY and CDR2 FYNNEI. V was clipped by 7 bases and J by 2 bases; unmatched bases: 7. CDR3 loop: CASTSGTSGTYEQYF. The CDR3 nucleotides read TGTGCCAGCACTTCCGGGACTAGCGGAACCTACGAGCAGTACTTC.

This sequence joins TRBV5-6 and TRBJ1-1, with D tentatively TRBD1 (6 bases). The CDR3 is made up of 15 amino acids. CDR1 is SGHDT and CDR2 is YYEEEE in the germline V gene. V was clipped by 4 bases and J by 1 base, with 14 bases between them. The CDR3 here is CASSGKDRPNTEAFF. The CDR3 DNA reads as TGTGCCAGCAGCGGGAAGGACAGACCGAACACTGAAGCTTTCTTT.

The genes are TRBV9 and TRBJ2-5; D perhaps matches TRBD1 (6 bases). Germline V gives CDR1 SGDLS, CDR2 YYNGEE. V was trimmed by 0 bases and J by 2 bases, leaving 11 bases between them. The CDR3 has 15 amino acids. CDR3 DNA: TGTGCCAGCAGCGTAGAAGACAGGCGTCAAGAGACCCAGTACTTC. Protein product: CASSVEDRRQETQYF.

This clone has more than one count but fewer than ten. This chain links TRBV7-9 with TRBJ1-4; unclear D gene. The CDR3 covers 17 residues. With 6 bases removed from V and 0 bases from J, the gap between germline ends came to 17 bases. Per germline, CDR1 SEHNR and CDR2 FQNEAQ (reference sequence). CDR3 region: CASRPGLQNPTNEKLFF. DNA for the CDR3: TGTGCCAGCAGACCGGGTCTTCAAAATCCAACTAATGAAAAACTGTTTTTT.

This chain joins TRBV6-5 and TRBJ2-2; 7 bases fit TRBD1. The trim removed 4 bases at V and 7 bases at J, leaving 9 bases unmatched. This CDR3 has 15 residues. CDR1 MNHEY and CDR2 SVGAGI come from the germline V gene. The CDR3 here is CASSSPRGRGGELFF. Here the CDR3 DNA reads TGTGCCAGCAGTTCCCCAAGGGGGCGAGGCGGGGAGCTGTTTTTT.

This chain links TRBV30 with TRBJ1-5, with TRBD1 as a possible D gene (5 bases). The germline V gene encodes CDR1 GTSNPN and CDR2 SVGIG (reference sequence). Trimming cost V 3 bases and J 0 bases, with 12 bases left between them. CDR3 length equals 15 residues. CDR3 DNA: TGTGCCTGGAGCCTAGGGACGGCTAGCAATCAGCCCCAGCATTTT. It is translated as CAWSLGTASNQPQHF.

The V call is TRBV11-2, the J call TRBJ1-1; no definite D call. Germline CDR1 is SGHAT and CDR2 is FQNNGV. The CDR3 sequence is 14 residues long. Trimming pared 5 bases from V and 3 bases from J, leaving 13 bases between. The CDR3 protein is CASSEIGDDTEAFF. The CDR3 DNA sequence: TGTGCCAGCAGCGAGATAGGTGACGACACTGAAGCTTTCTTT.

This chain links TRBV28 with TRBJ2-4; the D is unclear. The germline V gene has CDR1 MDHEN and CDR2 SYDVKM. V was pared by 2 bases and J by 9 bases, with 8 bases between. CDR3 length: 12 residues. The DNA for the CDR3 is TGTGCCAGCAGTTTACCCGACCCCATTCAGTACTTC. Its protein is CASSLPDPIQYF.

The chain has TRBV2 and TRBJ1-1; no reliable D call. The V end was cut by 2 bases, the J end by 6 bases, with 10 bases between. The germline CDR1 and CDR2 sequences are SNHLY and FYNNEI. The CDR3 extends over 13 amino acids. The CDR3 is CASSERDGPEAFF. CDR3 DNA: TGTGCCAGCAGTGAAAGAGATGGCCCTGAAGCTTTCTTT.

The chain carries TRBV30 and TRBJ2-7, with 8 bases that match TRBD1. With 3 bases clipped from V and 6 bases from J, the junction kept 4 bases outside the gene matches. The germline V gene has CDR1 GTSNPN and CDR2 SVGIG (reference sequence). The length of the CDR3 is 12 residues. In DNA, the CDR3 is TGTGCCTGGAGCCGTACAGGGGGCGAGCAGTACTTC. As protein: CAWSRTGGEQYF.

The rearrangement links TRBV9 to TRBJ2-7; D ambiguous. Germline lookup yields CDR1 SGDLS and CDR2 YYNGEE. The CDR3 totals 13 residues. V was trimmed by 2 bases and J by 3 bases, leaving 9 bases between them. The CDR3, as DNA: TGTGCCAGCAGCGTCGGCGATGGCTACGAGCAGTACTTC. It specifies CASSVGDGYEQYF.

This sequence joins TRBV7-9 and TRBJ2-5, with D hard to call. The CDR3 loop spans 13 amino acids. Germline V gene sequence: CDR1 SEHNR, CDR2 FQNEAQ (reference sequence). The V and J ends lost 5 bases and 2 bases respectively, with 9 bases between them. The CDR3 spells CASSQTRQETQYF. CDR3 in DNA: TGTGCCAGCAGCCAAACAAGGCAAGAGACCCAGTACTTC.

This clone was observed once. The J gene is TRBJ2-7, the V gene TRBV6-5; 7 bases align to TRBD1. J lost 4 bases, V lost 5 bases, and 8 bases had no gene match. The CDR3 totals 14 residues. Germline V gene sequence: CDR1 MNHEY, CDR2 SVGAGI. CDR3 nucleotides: TGTGCCAGCAGTCCGACCGGGACAGCATACGAGCAGTACTTC. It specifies CASSPTGTAYEQYF.

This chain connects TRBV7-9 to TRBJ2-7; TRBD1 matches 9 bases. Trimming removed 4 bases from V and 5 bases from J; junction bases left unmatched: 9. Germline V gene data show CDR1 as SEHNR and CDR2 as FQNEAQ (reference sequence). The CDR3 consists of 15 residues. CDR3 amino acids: CASSSDGTGFHEQYF. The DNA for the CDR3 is TGTGCCAGCAGCTCCGATGGGACAGGGTTCCACGAGCAGTACTTC.

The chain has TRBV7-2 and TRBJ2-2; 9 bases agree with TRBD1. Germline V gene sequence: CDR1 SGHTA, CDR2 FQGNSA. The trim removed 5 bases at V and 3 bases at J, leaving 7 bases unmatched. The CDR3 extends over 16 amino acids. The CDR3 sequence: CASSPPGTGYTGELFF. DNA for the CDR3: TGTGCCAGCAGCCCCCCCGGGACAGGGTACACCGGGGAGCTGTTTTTT.

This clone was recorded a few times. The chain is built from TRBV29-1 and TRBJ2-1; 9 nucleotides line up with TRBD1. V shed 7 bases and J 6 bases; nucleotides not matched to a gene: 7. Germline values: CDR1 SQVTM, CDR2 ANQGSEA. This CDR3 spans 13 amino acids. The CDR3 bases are TGCAGCGCCCCGGGACAGGGTTTCAATGAGCAGTTCTTC. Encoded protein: CSAPGQGFNEQFF.

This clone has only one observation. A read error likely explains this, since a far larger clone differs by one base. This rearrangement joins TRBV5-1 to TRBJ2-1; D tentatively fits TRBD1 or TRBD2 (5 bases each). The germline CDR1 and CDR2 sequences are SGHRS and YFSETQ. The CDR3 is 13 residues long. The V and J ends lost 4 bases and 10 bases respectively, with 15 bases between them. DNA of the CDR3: TGCGCCAGCAGCCCGGACGGGACCTACGAGCAGTTCTTC. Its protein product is CASSPDGTYEQFF.

CDR3 sequence (DNA): TGTGCCAGCAGCTTAGTGTCGGCTCAAGAGACCCAGTACTTC. It translates to CASSLVSAQETQYF. This chain uses TRBV7-9 with TRBJ2-5; no firm D call. Trimming stripped 1 base from V and 2 bases from J, with 8 bases between. CDR3 size: 14 residues. CDR1 SEHNR and CDR2 FQNEAQ come from the germline V gene (reference sequence).

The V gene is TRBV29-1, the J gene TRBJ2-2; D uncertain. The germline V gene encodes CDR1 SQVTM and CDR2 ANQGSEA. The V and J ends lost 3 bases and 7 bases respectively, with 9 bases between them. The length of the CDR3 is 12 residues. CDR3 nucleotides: TGCAGCGTTGAGTTGGGGAACGGGGAGCTGTTTTTT. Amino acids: CSVELGNGELFF.

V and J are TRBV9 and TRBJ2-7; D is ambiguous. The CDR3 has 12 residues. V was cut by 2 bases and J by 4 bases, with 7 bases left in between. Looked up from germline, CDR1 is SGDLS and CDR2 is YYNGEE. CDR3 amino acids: CASSVNTYEQYF. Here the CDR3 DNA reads TGTGCCAGCAGCGTCAACACTTACGAGCAGTACTTC.

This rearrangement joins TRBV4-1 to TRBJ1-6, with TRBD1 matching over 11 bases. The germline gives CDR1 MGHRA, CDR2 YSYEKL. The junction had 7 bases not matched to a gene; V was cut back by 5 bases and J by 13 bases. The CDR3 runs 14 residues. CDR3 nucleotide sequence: TGCGCCAGCAGCGTGGACAGGGGGCCCCCGCCCCTCCACTTT. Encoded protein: CASSVDRGPPPLHF.

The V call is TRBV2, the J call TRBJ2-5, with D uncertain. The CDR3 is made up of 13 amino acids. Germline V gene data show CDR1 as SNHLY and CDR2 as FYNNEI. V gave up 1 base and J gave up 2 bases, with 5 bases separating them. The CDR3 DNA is TGTGCCAGCAGTGAAGAAGGACAAGAGACCCAGTACTTC. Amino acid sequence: CASSEEGQETQYF. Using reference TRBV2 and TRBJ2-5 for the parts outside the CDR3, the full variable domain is EPEVTQTPSHQVTQMGQEVILRCVPISNHLYFYWYRQILGQKVEFLVSFYNNEISEKSEIFDDQFSVERPDGSNFTLKIRSTKLEDSAMYFCASSEEGQETQYFGPGTRLLVL.

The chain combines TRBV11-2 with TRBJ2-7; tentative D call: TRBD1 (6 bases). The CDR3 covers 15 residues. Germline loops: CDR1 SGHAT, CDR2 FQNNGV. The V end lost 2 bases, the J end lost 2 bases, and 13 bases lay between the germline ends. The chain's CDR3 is CASSLRTVGTYEQYF. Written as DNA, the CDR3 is TGTGCCAGCAGCTTACGGACAGTGGGCACCTACGAGCAGTACTTC.

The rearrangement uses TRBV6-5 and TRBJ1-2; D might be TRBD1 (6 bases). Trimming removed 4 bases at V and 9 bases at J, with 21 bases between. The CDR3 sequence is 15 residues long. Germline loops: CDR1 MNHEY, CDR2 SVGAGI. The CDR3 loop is CASSWSDSPSDSYTF. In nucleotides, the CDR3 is TGTGCCAGCAGTTGGTCGGACAGCCCAAGCGATAGCTACACCTTC.